Each of the 9 T cell receptor beta chains below was sequenced from the same sample in a study of blood T cell repertoires in COVID-19. Using immunoSEQ multiplex PCR, the repertoire was profiled, and TCRdb retains in-frame clones only, with some absent. The table shows 300,000 to 350,000 clones, with 90% occurring only once. Sequencing was performed on peripheral blood. The receptors shown here come from a young woman with COVID-19, enrolled during active disease.

The chain has TRBV5-5 and TRBJ1-2; 7 nucleotides match TRBD1. V lost 4 bases and J lost 3; bases outside the gene matches: 6. CDR1 and CDR2 (germline): SGHKS, YYEKEE (reference sequence). The CDR3 totals 14 residues. The CDR3 loop reads CASSRFQGDYGYTF. The CDR3 DNA is TGTGCCAGCAGCAGATTCCAGGGGGACTATGGCTACACCTTC. Based on the CDR3 plus reference TRBV5-5 and TRBJ1-2, the full variable domain is DAGVTQSPTHLIKTRGQQVTLRCSPISGHKSVSWYQQVLGQGPQFIFQYYEKEERGRGNFPDRFSARQFPNYSSELNVNALLLGDSALYLCASSRFQGDYGYTFGSGTRLTVV.

The chain combines TRBV9 with TRBJ2-1; 10 positions agree with TRBD2. The V gene end was trimmed by 4 bases and the J gene end by 6 bases; junction bases not matched to a gene: 7. The CDR3 is 15 residues long. The V gene's germline CDR1 is SGDLS and CDR2 YYNGEE. CDR3 amino acids: CASSPRLAGVNEQFF. The CDR3 region has the DNA TGTGCCAGCAGCCCAAGACTAGCGGGCGTCAATGAGCAGTTCTTC.

The chain is built from TRBV4-1 and TRBJ2-3, with D perhaps matching TRBD2 (6 bases). Trimming stripped 2 bases from V and 0 bases from J, with 15 bases between. This CDR3 is 17 amino acids long. The germline CDR1 and CDR2 sequences are MGHRA and YSYEKL. In DNA, the CDR3 is TGCGCCAGCAGCCAAACCTCAATAGCGGCTAGCACAGATACGCAGTATTTT. This sequence encodes CASSQTSIAASTDTQYF.

V gene TRBV3-1 (or the pseudogene TRBV3-2) combines with J gene TRBJ2-3, with 13 bases that match TRBD2. The CDR3 loop spans 18 amino acids. Germline loops: CDR1 LGHDT, CDR2 YNNKEL (reference sequence). The V segment lost 0 bases and the J segment 5 bases; nucleotides outside the gene matches: 8. The CDR3 nucleotides are TGTGCCAGCAGCCAAGATCCCCGACTAGCGGGAGGTGGAGATACGCAGTATTTT. This encodes CASSQDPRLAGGGDTQYF.

This clone was seen only a few times. This rearrangement joins TRBV5-6 to TRBJ2-7; 10 nucleotides line up with TRBD2. The V gene end was trimmed by 4 bases and the J gene end by 4 bases; junction bases not matched to a gene: 2. Looked up from germline, CDR1 is SGHDT and CDR2 is YYEEEE. The CDR3 consists of 13 residues. This chain's CDR3 is CASSPGLAYEQYF. The CDR3, as DNA: TGTGCCAGCAGCCCGGGACTAGCGTACGAGCAGTACTTC.

The chain couples TRBV10-3 to TRBJ1-5; D unclear. V shed 2 bases and J shed 0 bases, with 8 bases lying between them. Germline V gives CDR1 ENHRY, CDR2 SYGVKD. CDR3 length equals 15 residues. The CDR3 DNA is TGTGCCATCAGTGAGACGGGGATTAGCAATCAGCCCCAGCATTTT. It codes for CAISETGISNQPQHF.

Here the CDR3 DNA reads TGTGCCAGCAGTGGGGACAACTACAATGAGCAGTTCTTC. Translating it yields CASSGDNYNEQFF. The V gene is TRBV6-2 or TRBV6-3, the J gene TRBJ2-1; D perhaps matches TRBD1 (6 bases). The CDR3 contains 13 residues. Germline CDR1 is MNHEY and CDR2 is SVGEGT. The V end lost 5 bases, the J end lost 3 bases, and 8 bases lay between the germline ends.

To note about this clone: A read error may produce the germline difference seen at one junction end. The chain links TRBV5-1 to TRBJ2-5; D ambiguous. Germline CDR1 SGHRS, CDR2 YFSETQ. This CDR3 is built from 12 residues. CDR3: CASSLEMTTPHF. The CDR3 bases are TGCGCCAGCAGCTTGGAAATGACAACCCCGCACTTC.

Of note for this clone: The same CDR3 also results from other DNA sequences found in this sample. This chain connects TRBV9 to TRBJ2-5; D may be TRBD1 (5 bases). This CDR3 is built from 15 residues. V lost 2 bases and J 2 bases, leaving 13 bases between the germline ends. Germline loops: CDR1 SGDLS, CDR2 YYNGEE. The CDR3: CASSVSGNVQETQYF. In DNA form, the CDR3 reads TGTGCCAGCAGCGTGTCAGGGAACGTGCAAGAGACCCAGTACTTC.